The 12 T cell receptor beta chains below come from one sample, sequenced in a study of spatial heterogeneity in lung cancer. Time point meaning: sample taken at primary tumor resection. MiXCR, run by TCRdb on the 5' RACE reads, gives a single entry per CDR3 protein. This sample has about 2,700 distinct CDR3 sequences; about 5% occur once, and the top ten carry 15% to 20%. Findings and limits, study-wide: It was found that expanded intratumoral alpha and beta TCR counts tracked tumor mutation counts.

Their target antigens are unknown. The starting material was lung tumor tissue, obtained at surgery. Every receptor here comes from a male donor with early-stage non-small cell lung cancer.

This clonotype was detected many times. In DNA form, the CDR3 reads TGTGCCAGCAGCTTCGGGGGAAGCTCCTACAATGAGCAGTTCTTC. Translation: CASSFGGSSYNEQFF. The chain carries TRBV11-3 and TRBJ2-1; weak D call: TRBD2 (6 bases). Germline CDR1 reads SGHNT; CDR2 reads YENEEA. The ends were cut back, 3 bases at V and 0 bases at J, with 9 bases in the middle. This CDR3 comprises 15 residues.

Many counts were recorded for this clonotype. The rearrangement joins TRBV7-9 to TRBJ1-5, with TRBD1 identical over 10 bases. The ends lost 5 bases at V and 7 bases at J; junction bases unmatched: 11. Germline V gene data show CDR1 as SEHNR and CDR2 as FQNEAQ (reference sequence). The CDR3 covers 16 residues. The CDR3 bases are TGTGCCAGCAGCCCGGCTGGACAGGGGGTAGGGCAGCCCCAGCATTTT. Translation gives CASSPAGQGVGQPQHF.

This clonotype was observed at least ten times. The chain employs TRBV4-2 and TRBJ2-6; TRBD2 is a possible D gene (5 bases). Deletions cut 2 bases from V and 1 base from J, with 9 bases between. The CDR3 is 16 residues long. Germline V gives CDR1 LGHNA, CDR2 YNFKEQ. CDR3: CASSQTTGSGANVLTF. The CDR3 DNA reads as TGTGCCAGCAGCCAAACCACGGGATCTGGGGCCAACGTCCTGACTTTC.

This clonotype is termed medium-sized (0.01 to 0.1%). The V and J genes are TRBV29-1 and TRBJ2-7; 12 positions agree with TRBD2. The CDR3 totals 14 residues. Germline V gives CDR1 SQVTM, CDR2 ANQGSEA. The V gene end was trimmed by 0 bases and the J gene end by 4 bases; junction bases not matched to a gene: 1. CDR3 sequence reads: CSVEEGTSGYEQYF. The CDR3 DNA follows: TGCAGCGTTGAAGAAGGGACTAGCGGGTACGAGCAGTACTTC.

By share of the sample, this clonotype is large. The chain recombines TRBV19 with TRBJ2-1, with D perhaps matching TRBD2 (5 bases). Germline values: CDR1 LNHDA, CDR2 SQIVND (reference sequence). The CDR3 contains 13 residues. V lost 7 bases and J lost 4, with 11 bases in between. For the CDR3, the DNA is TGTGCCAGTATCAGGACGGGGTACAATGAGCAGTTCTTC. Protein product: CASIRTGYNEQFF.

This clonotype rates as medium-sized (0.01 to 0.1%). The V call is TRBV5-1, the J call TRBJ2-2, with 10 bases lining up with TRBD1. V lost 3 bases to trimming and J lost 4 bases; unmatched junction nucleotides: 6. The CDR3 is 16 residues long. Germline V gene data show CDR1 as SGHRS and CDR2 as YFSETQ. DNA for the CDR3: TGCGCCAGCAGCTCCGAGGACAGGGGGAGCACCGGGGAGCTGTTTTTT. Residues: CASSSEDRGSTGELFF.

This clonotype is medium-sized within its sample. The rearrangement joins TRBV29-1 to TRBJ2-1; tentative D call: TRBD1 (11 bases). Germline V CDR1 and CDR2: SQVTM, ANQGSEA. The CDR3 sequence is 19 residues long. Trimming took 5 bases from V and 11 from J, leaving 37 bases between them. The CDR3 bases are TGCAGCGTTACCACCGGGACAGGGGGTTACGGGACTAGCGAACTGAAGCAGTTCTTC. Protein: CSVTTGTGGYGTSELKQFF.

This clonotype is medium-sized within its sample. The chain has TRBV7-9 and TRBJ2-5; TRBD1 might be the D (6 bases). Trimming left V 5 bases short and J 3 bases short, with 13 bases between. CDR3 length: 14 amino acids. The germline gives CDR1 SEHNR, CDR2 FQNEAQ (reference sequence). CDR3 amino acids: CASSPGTLKETQYF. CDR3 coding DNA: TGTGCCAGCAGCCCAGGGACACTAAAAGAGACCCAGTACTTC.

By frequency in the sample, this clonotype is medium-sized. This chain connects TRBV6-5 to TRBJ2-3; the match to TRBD2 covers 11 bases. The CDR3 runs 15 residues. V lost 5 bases, J lost 6 bases, and 7 bases stayed unmatched. CDR1 and CDR2 (germline): MNHEY, SVGAGI. The CDR3 region has the DNA TGTGCCAGCAGTGTGACTAGCGGGACGGCCGATACGCAGTATTTT. This gives the protein CASSVTSGTADTQYF.

This clonotype came up many times. The V gene is TRBV7-8, the J gene TRBJ2-1, with TRBD2 as a possible D gene (5 bases). Trimming took off 4 bases at V and 7 bases at J, with 20 bases between the two ends. Looked up from germline, CDR1 is SGHVS and CDR2 is FQNEAQ. There are 16 residues in the CDR3. The CDR3 sequence is CASSSQRTDLPNEQFF. The CDR3 coding sequence is TGTGCCAGCAGCTCCCAACGGACTGATCTCCCTAATGAGCAGTTCTTC.

This clonotype qualifies as medium-sized (0.01 to 0.1%). The chain employs TRBV7-6 and TRBJ1-1, with no clear D. The V end lost 6 bases, the J end lost 1 base, and 12 bases lay between the germline ends. The CDR3 sequence is 14 residues long. Germline-derived CDR1 and CDR2 are SGHVS and FNYEAQ. CDR3 in DNA: TGTGCCAGCAGTCTAGGACCCAAGAACACTGAAGCTTTCTTT. This translates into CASSLGPKNTEAFF. Using reference TRBV7-6 and TRBJ1-1 for the parts outside the CDR3, the full variable domain is GAGVSQSPRYKVTKRGQDVALRCDPISGHVSLYWYRQALGQGPEFLTYFNYEAQQDKSGLPNDRFSAERPEGSISTLTIQRTEQRDSAMYRCASSLGPKNTEAFFGQGTRLTVV.

This clonotype qualifies as medium-sized (0.01 to 0.1%). The CDR3 sequence: CASGGGTSGKLEQFF. The CDR3 nucleotides are TGTGCCAGTGGGGGCGGGACTAGCGGGAAACTTGAGCAGTTCTTC. V and J are TRBV7-2 and TRBJ2-1; TRBD2 matches 13 bases. The CDR3 totals 15 residues. CDR1 and CDR2 (germline): SGHTA, FQGNSA. With V trimmed by 9 bases and J by 9 bases, 11 bases remained unmatched.